One and the same sample provided the 9 T cell receptor beta chains below, sequenced in a study of T-cell memory formation after mild COVID-19. TCRdb redid the calling of the 5' RACE reads with MiXCR, one entry per CDR3 protein. This sample yields fewer than 350,000 distinct CDR3 sequences, of which 14% are seen a single time; 21% belongs to the top ten. The sample was PBMCs or a T cell subset sorted from them (not recorded which). These receptor sequences come from a man aged 18 to 30 who had mild COVID-19 (a few samples of this study predate the infection). Cell type and time point are not known.

This clonotype was seen a handful of times. This chain joins TRBV12-3 or TRBV12-4 and TRBJ2-7; 7 nucleotides line up with TRBD1. The CDR3 runs to 12 residues. V shed 5 bases, J shed 4 bases, and the junction held 2 bases outside the gene matches. CDR3 DNA sequence: TGTGCCAGCAGTATACAGGGGTACGAGCAGTACGTC. It translates to CASSIQGYEQYV.

The chain couples TRBV20-1 to TRBJ2-1, with D unclear. Trimming removed 7 bases at V and 10 bases at J, with 23 bases between. This CDR3 has 14 amino acids. Germline CDR1 DFQATT, CDR2 SNEGSKA (reference sequence). The DNA for the CDR3 is TGCAGTGGACCTCCGCTCCTCGGGTCCCGCGAGCAGTTCTTC. Protein product: CSGPPLLGSREQFF.

J is TRBJ1-1 and V is TRBV20-1; 7 nucleotides match TRBD1. The CDR3 runs 13 residues. Germline V gene lookup returns CDR1 DFQATT and CDR2 SNEGSKA (reference sequence). After removal of 6 bases from V and 1 base from J, the junction contained 5 bases not matched to a gene. The CDR3 DNA reads as TGCAGTGCCTCCGGGACAGCGAACACTGAAGCTTTCTTT. This gives the protein CSASGTANTEAFF.

The V and J genes are TRBV10-3 and TRBJ2-7; no firm D call. The CDR3 extends over 12 amino acids. Germline CDR1 reads ENHRY; CDR2 reads SYGVKD. V lost 9 bases, J lost 7 bases, and 16 bases lay in between. CDR3 sequence reads: CAIQPGPGEQYF. The CDR3 bases are TGTGCCATTCAGCCGGGCCCCGGGGAGCAGTACTTC.

A few counts support this clonotype. The chain links TRBV11-2 to TRBJ2-2, with D uncertain. Trimming took 5 bases from V and 8 from J, leaving 12 bases between them. CDR1 SGHAT and CDR2 FQNNGV come from the germline V gene. CDR3 length: 13 amino acids. CDR3 loop: CASSPSAKGELFF. In nucleotides, the CDR3 is TGTGCCAGCAGCCCAAGCGCTAAAGGGGAGCTGTTTTTT.

This clonotype was detected a few times. CDR3 sequence: CASSPRGPQETQYF. CDR3 DNA: TGCGCCAGCAGCCCTCGCGGCCCCCAAGAGACCCAGTACTTC. The chain carries TRBV4-1 and TRBJ2-5; D unclear. Trimming took 4 bases from V and 1 from J, leaving 10 bases between them. Germline assignment: CDR1 MGHRA and CDR2 YSYEKL. This CDR3 is built from 14 residues.

This clonotype was recorded a few times. A much larger clonotype is one base distant, so this may be a read error. This chain links TRBV12-3 or TRBV12-4 with TRBJ1-1; D unresolved. This CDR3 is built from 13 residues. V was pared by 6 bases and J by 1 base, with 9 bases between. CDR3 nucleotides: TGTGCCAGCAGCCCCTGGGGGAACACTGAAGCTTTCTTT. This sequence encodes CASSPWGNTEAFF.

This clonotype was seen a handful of times. This chain links TRBV12-3 or TRBV12-4 with TRBJ2-1; D possibly corresponds to TRBD1 (5 bases). V lost 4 bases and J lost 4, with 8 bases in between. The CDR3 is 13 residues long. The CDR3 coding sequence is TGTGCCAGCAGTTCAAGGGGTTACAATGAGCAGTTCTTC. Translating it yields CASSSRGYNEQFF.

The CDR3 nucleotides read TGTGCCAGCAGTTATTTTGGGTCACCCCTCCACTTT. Translated, it gives CASSYFGSPLHF. The genes are TRBV6-2 or TRBV6-3 and TRBJ1-6; no firm D call. The CDR3 sequence is 12 residues long. CDR1 is MNHEY, CDR2 SVGEGT, per germline. Trimming left V 3 bases short and J 10 bases short, with 7 bases between.